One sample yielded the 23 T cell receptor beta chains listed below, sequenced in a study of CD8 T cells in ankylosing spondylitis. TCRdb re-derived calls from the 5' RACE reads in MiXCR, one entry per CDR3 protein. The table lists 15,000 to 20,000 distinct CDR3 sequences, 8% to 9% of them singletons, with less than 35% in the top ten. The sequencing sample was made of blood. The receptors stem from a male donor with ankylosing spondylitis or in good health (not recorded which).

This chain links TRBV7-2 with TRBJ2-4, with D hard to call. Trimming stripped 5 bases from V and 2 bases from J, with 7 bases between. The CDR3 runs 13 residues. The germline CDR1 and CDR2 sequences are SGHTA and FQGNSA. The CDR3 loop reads CASSTTSKNIQYF. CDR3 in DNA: TGTGCCAGCAGCACAACCTCCAAAAACATTCAGTACTTC. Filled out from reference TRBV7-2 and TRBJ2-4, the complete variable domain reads GAGVSQSPSNKVTEKGKDVELRCDPISGHTALYWYRQSLGQGLEFLIYFQGNSAPDKSGLPSDRFSAERTGGSVSTLTIQRTQQEDSAVYLCASSTTSKNIQYFGAGTRLSVL.

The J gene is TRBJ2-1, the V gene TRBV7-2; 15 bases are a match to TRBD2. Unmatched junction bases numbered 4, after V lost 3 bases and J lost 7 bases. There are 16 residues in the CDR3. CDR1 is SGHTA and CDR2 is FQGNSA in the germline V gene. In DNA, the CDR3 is TGTGCCAGCAGCTTGGCTGGGACTAGCGGGAGGAATGAGCAGTTCTTC. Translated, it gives CASSLAGTSGRNEQFF.

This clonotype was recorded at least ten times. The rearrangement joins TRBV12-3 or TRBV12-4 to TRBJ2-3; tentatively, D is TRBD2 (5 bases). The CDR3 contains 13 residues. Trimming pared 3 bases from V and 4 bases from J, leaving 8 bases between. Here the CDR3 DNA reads TGTGCCAGCAGTTTTGGGAGTGCAGATACGCAGTATTTT. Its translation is CASSFGSADTQYF.

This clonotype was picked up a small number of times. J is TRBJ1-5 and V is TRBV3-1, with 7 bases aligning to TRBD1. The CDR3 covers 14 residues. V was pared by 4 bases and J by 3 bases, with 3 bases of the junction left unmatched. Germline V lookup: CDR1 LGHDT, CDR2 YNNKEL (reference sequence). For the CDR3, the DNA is TGTGCCAGCAGCCCGGGACAGATCAATCAGCCCCAGCATTTT. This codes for CASSPGQINQPQHF.

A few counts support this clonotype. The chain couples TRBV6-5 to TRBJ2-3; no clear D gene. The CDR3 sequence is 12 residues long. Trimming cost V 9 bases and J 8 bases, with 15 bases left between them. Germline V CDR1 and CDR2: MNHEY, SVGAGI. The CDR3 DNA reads TGTGCCAGTTGGCCCGGTGTTGGTACGCAGTATTTT. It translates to CASWPGVGTQYF.

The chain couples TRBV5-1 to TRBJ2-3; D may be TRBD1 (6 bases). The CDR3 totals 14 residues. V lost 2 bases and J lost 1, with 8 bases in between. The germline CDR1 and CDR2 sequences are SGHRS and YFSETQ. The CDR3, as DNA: TGCGCCAGCAGCTTACAGGGAGGCACAGATACGCAGTATTTT. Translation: CASSLQGGTDTQYF.

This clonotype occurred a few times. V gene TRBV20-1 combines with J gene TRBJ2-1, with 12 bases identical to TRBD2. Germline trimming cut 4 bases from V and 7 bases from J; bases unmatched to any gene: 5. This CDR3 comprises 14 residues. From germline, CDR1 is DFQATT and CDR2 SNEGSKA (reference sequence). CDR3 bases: TGCAGTGCTAAACGGACTAGCGGGATAAATGAGCAGTTCTTC. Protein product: CSAKRTSGINEQFF.

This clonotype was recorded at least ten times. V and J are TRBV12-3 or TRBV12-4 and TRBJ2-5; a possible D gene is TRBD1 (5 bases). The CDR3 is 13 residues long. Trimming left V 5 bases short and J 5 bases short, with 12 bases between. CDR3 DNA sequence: TGTGCCAGCAGTACCCAGGGTCGGGAGACCCAGTACTTC. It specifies CASSTQGRETQYF.

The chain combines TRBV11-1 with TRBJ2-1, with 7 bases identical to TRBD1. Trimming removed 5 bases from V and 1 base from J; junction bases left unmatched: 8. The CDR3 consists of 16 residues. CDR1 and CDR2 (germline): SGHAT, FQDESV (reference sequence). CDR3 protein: CASSPGAGGSYNEQFF. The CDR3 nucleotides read TGTGCCAGCAGCCCTGGGGCAGGGGGTTCCTACAATGAGCAGTTCTTC.

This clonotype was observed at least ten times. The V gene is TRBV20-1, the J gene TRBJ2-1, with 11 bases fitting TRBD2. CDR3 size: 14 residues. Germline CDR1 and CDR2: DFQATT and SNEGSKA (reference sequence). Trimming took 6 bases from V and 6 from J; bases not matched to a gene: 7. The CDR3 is CSADSGRASNEQFF. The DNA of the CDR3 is TGCAGTGCGGATAGCGGGAGGGCCTCCAATGAGCAGTTCTTC.

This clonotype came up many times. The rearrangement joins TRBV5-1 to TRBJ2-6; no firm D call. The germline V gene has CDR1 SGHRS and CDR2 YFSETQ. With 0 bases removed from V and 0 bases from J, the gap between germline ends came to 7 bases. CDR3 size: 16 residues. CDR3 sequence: CASSLVALSGANVLTF. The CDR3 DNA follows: TGCGCCAGCAGCTTGGTGGCCCTCTCTGGGGCCAACGTCCTGACTTTC.

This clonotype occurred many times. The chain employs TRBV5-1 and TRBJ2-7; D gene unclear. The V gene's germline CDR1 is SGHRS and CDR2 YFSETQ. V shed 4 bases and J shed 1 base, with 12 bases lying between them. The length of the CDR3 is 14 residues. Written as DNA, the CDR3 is TGCGCCAGCAGCGGGAACAGTTTTTCCTACGAGCAGTACTTC. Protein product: CASSGNSFSYEQYF.

CDR3 in amino acids: CASSQVRETQYF. The CDR3 nucleotides read TGTGCCAGCAGCCAAGTTCGGGAGACCCAGTACTTC. This rearrangement joins TRBV14 to TRBJ2-5; D call uncertain. Trimming removed 1 base at V and 5 bases at J, with 5 bases between. There are 12 residues in the CDR3. Germline CDR1 is SGHDN and CDR2 is FVKESK.

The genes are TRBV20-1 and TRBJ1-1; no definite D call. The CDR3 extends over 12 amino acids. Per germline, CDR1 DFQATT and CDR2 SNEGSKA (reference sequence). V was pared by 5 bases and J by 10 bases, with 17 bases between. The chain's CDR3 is CSARPDGLGAFF. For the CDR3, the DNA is TGCAGTGCTCGCCCGGACGGTTTAGGAGCTTTCTTT.

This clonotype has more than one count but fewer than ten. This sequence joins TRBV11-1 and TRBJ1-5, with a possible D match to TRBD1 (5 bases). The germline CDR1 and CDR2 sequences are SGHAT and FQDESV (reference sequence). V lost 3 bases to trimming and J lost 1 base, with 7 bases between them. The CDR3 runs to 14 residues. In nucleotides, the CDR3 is TGTGCCAGCAGCTTGGCAGGGAGCAATCAGCCCCAGCATTTT. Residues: CASSLAGSNQPQHF.

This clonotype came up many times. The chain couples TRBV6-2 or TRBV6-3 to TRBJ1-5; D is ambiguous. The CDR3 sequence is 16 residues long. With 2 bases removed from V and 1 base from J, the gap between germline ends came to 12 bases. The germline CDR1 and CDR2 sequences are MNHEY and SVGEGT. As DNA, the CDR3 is TGTGCCAGCAGTTACGGGCAGGACCGAAGCAATCAGCCCCAGCATTTT. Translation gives CASSYGQDRSNQPQHF.

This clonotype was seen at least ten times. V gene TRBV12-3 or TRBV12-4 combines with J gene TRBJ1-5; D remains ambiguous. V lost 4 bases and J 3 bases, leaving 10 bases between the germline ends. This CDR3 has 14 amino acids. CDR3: CASSSTGLNQPQHF. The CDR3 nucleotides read TGTGCCAGCAGTTCGACCGGCCTCAATCAGCCCCAGCATTTT.

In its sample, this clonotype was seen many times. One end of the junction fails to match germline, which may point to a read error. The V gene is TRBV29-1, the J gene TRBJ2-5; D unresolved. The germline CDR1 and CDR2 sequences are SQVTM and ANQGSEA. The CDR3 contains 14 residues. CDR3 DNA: TGCAGCGTTGGTCGGGTTCTAAGAAGAGAGGCCCAGTACTTC. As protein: CSVGRVLRREAQYF.

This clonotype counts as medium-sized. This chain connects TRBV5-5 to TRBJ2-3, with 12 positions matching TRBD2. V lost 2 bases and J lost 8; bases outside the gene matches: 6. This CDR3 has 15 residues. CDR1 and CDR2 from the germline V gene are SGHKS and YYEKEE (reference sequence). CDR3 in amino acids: CASSLLAGGHGTQYF. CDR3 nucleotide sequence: TGTGCCAGCAGCTTACTAGCGGGGGGTCATGGTACGCAGTATTTT.

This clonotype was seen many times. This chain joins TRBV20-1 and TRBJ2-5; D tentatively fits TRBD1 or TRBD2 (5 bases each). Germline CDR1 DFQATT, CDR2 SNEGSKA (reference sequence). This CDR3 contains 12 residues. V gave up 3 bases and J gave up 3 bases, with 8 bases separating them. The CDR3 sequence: CSASLGEETQYF. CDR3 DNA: TGCAGTGCTAGTCTGGGGGAAGAGACCCAGTACTTC.

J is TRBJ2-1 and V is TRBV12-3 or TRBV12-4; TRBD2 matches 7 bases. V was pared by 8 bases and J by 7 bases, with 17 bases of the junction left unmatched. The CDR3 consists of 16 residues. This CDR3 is CASGRVGGAKLNEQFF. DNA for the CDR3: TGTGCCAGCGGGAGGGTTGGCGGGGCGAAACTGAATGAGCAGTTCTTC.

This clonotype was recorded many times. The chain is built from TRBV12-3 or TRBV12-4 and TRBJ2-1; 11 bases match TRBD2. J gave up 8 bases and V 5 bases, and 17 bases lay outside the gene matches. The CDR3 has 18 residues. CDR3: CASSPGASGRPELDEQFF. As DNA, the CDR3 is TGTGCCAGCAGTCCCGGGGCTAGCGGGAGGCCGGAGCTAGATGAGCAGTTCTTC.

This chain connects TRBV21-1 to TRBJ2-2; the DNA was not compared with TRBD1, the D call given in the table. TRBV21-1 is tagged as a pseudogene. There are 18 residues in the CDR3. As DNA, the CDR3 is TGTGCCAGCAGTGGGGGGATAAGAGTGGCAATGATGACCGGGGAGCTGTTTTTT. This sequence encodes CASSGGIRVAMMTGELFF.